These T cell receptor beta chains were read from a single sample in a study of blood T cell repertoires in COVID-19. Here immunoSEQ multiplex PCR was the method, and the copy in TCRdb shows in-frame clones only, minus some. The sample records 95,000 to 120,000 clones, 80% to 90% being singletons. The sequenced sample was peripheral blood. The source is a man aged 35-49 years with acute or convalescent COVID-19. CDR3s include the opening cysteine and the closing phenylalanine or tryptophan. D genes are given only for firm matches. Some rows have no size entry. The others give once, few or many, or a class for an expanded clone.

cdr3_aa cdr3_nt v_call d_call clone_size j_call
CASSTGTNLDTQYF TGTGCCAGCAGTACCGGGACTAACCTAGATACGCAGTATTTT TRBV6-6 TRBD2 NA TRBJ2-3
CAISAPQFSGANTDTQYF TGTGCCATCAGCGCACCGCAGTTTAGCGGGGCAAACACAGATACGCAGTATTTT TRBV10-3 TRBD2 NA TRBJ2-3
CASSTGDQPQHF TGTGCCAGCAGCACAGGGGATCAGCCCCAGCATTTT TRBV7-9 TRBD1 once TRBJ1-5
CASSYDRGTEAFF TGTGCCAGCAGTTATGACAGGGGAACTGAAGCTTTCTTT TRBV28 TRBD1 NA TRBJ1-1
CASSSRSQGPRNEKLFF TGCGCCAGCAGTTCTCGTTCACAGGGGCCGAGGAATGAAAAACTGTTTTTT TRBV10-1 TRBD1 NA TRBJ1-4
CASSVSGGLGGEQYF TGTGCCAGCAGCGTCAGCGGGGGTCTGGGGGGCGAGCAGTACTTC TRBV9 TRBD2 NA TRBJ2-7
CASSLTGDGYTF TGTGCCAGCAGCCTTACAGGGGATGGCTACACCTTC TRBV11-2 TRBD1 once TRBJ1-2
CASSQGPGGSYEQYF TGCGCCAGCAGCCAAGGTCCAGGGGGCAGCTACGAGCAGTACTTC TRBV4-1 TRBD1 NA TRBJ2-7
CASRLAGRIDTQYF TGTGCCAGTAGACTAGCGGGGAGGATAGATACGCAGTATTTT TRBV19 TRBD2 NA TRBJ2-3
CASREGLNNEQFF TGTGCCAGCAGGGAGGGACTTAACAATGAGCAGTTCTTC TRBV2 NA NA TRBJ2-1